These 12 T cell receptor beta chains originate from one sample sequenced in a study of blood T cell repertoires in COVID-19. Sequenced by immunoSEQ multiplex PCR; TCRdb stores in-frame clones only, minus some. The sample shows 160,000 or so clones, about 80% of them seen only once. Input material: peripheral blood. The source is a woman in her 70s with acute or convalescent COVID-19.

The genes are TRBV19 and TRBJ2-7, with a possible D match to TRBD1 (5 bases). Looked up from germline, CDR1 is LNHDA and CDR2 is SQIVND (reference sequence). V dropped 3 bases and J dropped 6 bases, with 12 bases sitting between them. This CDR3 is built from 13 residues. The CDR3 is CASSIFDSREQYF. The DNA of the CDR3 is TGTGCCAGTAGTATTTTCGACAGCCGCGAGCAGTACTTC.

The chain combines TRBV6-6 with TRBJ1-1; D is perhaps TRBD1 (5 bases). V lost 6 bases and J 4 bases, leaving 9 bases between the germline ends. This CDR3 has 12 amino acids. Germline loops: CDR1 MNHNY, CDR2 SVGAGI (reference sequence). CDR3 amino acids: CASRDTGTEAFF. The CDR3 bases are TGTGCCAGCAGGGACACAGGCACTGAAGCTTTCTTT.

The rearrangement uses TRBV19 and TRBJ2-1; the D gene is possibly TRBD2 (5 bases). Germline V lookup: CDR1 LNHDA, CDR2 SQIVND (reference sequence). V was shortened by 5 bases and J by 4 bases, with 15 bases between the two germline ends. This CDR3 is 15 amino acids long. The CDR3 sequence: CASSPLFGIYNEQFF. The CDR3 DNA sequence: TGTGCCAGTAGTCCTCTTTTCGGGATTTACAATGAGCAGTTCTTC.

The gene calls are TRBV5-1 and TRBJ2-5; 7 bases fit TRBD1. Per the germline V gene, CDR1 is SGHRS and CDR2 is YFSETQ. The V segment lost 5 bases and the J segment 5 bases; nucleotides outside the gene matches: 6. CDR3 length equals 13 residues. For the CDR3, the DNA is TGCGCCAGCAGAGACAGGGCGGGTGAGACCCAGTACTTC. It yields the protein CASRDRAGETQYF.

The chain couples TRBV7-2 to TRBJ2-3, with TRBD2 identical over 8 bases. Germline V gives CDR1 SGHTA, CDR2 FQGNSA. This CDR3 region has 15 residues. With V trimmed by 8 bases and J by 5 bases, 12 bases remained unmatched. The CDR3 spells CASGPGLGVGDTQYF. The CDR3 nucleotides are TGTGCCAGCGGCCCGGGACTAGGTGTCGGAGATACGCAGTATTTT.

The genes are TRBV28 and TRBJ1-2; D is perhaps TRBD1 (6 bases). From germline, CDR1 is MDHEN and CDR2 SYDVKM. Between the trimmed V and J ends, which lost 7 bases and 1 base, there was a span of 10 bases. The CDR3 runs 13 residues. CDR3 DNA: TGTGCCAGCAATTGGGGGCTTAACTATGGCTACACCTTC. Translating gives CASNWGLNYGYTF.

The chain recombines TRBV6-5 with TRBJ1-2, with D hard to call. The CDR3 totals 13 residues. Trimming took 6 bases from V and 7 from J, leaving 15 bases between them. Germline V gene data show CDR1 as MNHEY and CDR2 as SVGAGI. The chain's CDR3 is CASRFGDRGGYTF. CDR3 nucleotides: TGTGCCAGCAGATTCGGCGATCGAGGTGGCTACACCTTC.

V is TRBV12-3 or TRBV12-4 and J is TRBJ2-1, with 7 bases lining up with TRBD1. V was clipped by 5 bases and J by 6 bases; unmatched bases: 4. This CDR3 is 13 amino acids long. The CDR3 here is CASSQGVGNEQFF. The CDR3 nucleotides are TGTGCCAGCAGTCAGGGGGTAGGCAATGAGCAGTTCTTC.

The rearrangement joins TRBV6-2 or TRBV6-3 to TRBJ2-5; the D is unclear. The CDR3 extends over 14 amino acids. The germline V gene has CDR1 MNHEY and CDR2 SVGEGT. Trimming shortened V by 5 bases and J by 0 bases, and 10 bases separated the two germline ends. The CDR3 nucleotides are TGTGCCAGCAGTCGAAACAGAAACCAAGAGACCCAGTACTTC. Protein: CASSRNRNQETQYF.

The gene calls are TRBV25-1 and TRBJ1-3; D gene unclear. The germline V and J ends were trimmed by 6 bases and 4 bases, with 10 bases remaining between them. The CDR3 consists of 13 residues. The germline V gene encodes CDR1 MGHDK and CDR2 SYGVNS. CDR3 in amino acids: CASRPSGGNTIYF. CDR3 in DNA: TGTGCCAGCAGACCCAGCGGGGGAAACACCATATATTTT.

The rearrangement links TRBV21-1 to TRBJ1-4; the D call TRBD1 from the table was never checked on the DNA. TRBV21-1 has pseudogene status. CDR3 length: 16 amino acids. CDR3 bases: TGTGCCAGCAACGAGACAGGGGGGTCAACTAATGAAAAACTGTTTTTT. Its translation is CASNETGGSTNEKLFF.

The chain couples TRBV24-1 to TRBJ1-5; 10 nucleotides line up with TRBD1. The CDR3 has 16 residues. The J segment lost 9 bases and the V segment lost 2 bases, leaving 9 bases of the junction unmatched. CDR1 and CDR2 from the germline V gene are KGHDR and SFDVKD. The CDR3 here is CATSDSRGQGLLPQHF. DNA for the CDR3: TGTGCCACCAGTGATTCCCGGGGACAGGGGTTGTTGCCCCAGCATTTT.